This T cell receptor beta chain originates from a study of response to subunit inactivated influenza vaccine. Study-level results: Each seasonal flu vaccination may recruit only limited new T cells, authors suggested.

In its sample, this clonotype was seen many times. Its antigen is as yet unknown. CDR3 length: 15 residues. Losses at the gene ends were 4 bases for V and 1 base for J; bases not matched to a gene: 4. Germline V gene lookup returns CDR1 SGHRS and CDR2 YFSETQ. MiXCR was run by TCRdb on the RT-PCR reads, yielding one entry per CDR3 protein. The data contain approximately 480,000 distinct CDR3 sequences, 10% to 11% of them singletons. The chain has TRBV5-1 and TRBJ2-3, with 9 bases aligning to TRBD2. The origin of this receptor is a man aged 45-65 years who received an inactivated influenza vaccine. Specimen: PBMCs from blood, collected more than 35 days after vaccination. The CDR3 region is CASSVLAGGTDTQYF. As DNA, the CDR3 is TGCGCCAGCAGCGTTTTAGCGGGAGGCACAGATACGCAGTATTTT.